This is a list of T cell receptor beta chains from one sample in a study of regulatory T cells in long-lasting Graves disease. TCRdb redid the calling of the multiplex PCR reads with MiXCR, one entry per CDR3 protein. The table includes 400,000 to 500,000 distinct CDR3 sequences, about 21% detected once. Sequencing was performed on peripheral blood mononuclear cells (PBMCs), taken when the disease was refractory, from a patient treated with antithyroid drugs. These receptors were taken from a female donor with Graves disease. Each CDR3 is given with its conserved first and last residue. A D gene is named only where the DNA matches it firmly. Where a row states a size, it is once, few, many or the class of an expanded clone; other rows omit it.

abundance	v_gene	j_gene	d_gene	CDR3aa	CDR3nt
few	TRBV2	TRBJ2-3	TRBD1	CASRPLQGASDTQYF	TGTGCCAGCAGGCCACTACAGGGGGCATCAGATACGCAGTATTTT
NA	TRBV12-3/TRBV12-4	TRBJ2-3	NA	CASSLAYDKTDTQYF	TGTGCCAGCAGTTTAGCGTACGACAAAACAGATACGCAGTATTTT
many	TRBV28	TRBJ2-7	TRBD2	CASSLGLAGLYEQYF	TGTGCCAGCAGTCTCGGACTAGCGGGACTGTACGAGCAGTACTTC
few	TRBV5-6	TRBJ2-5	TRBD2	CASSLKAGGGQETQYF	TGTGCCAGCAGCCTCAAAGCGGGAGGTGGGCAAGAGACCCAGTACTTC
many	TRBV20-1	TRBJ2-3	TRBD1	CSGQRTGVTDTQYF	TGCAGTGGTCAAAGGACAGGGGTAACAGATACGCAGTATTTT
NA	TRBV4-2	TRBJ2-1	TRBD2	CASSQGASGSDEQFF	TGTGCCAGCAGCCAAGGGGCTAGCGGGAGTGATGAGCAGTTCTTC
many	TRBV28	TRBJ1-2	TRBD1	CASNEGQGSVMHGYTF	TGTGCCAGCAACGAGGGACAGGGCTCGGTTATGCATGGCTACACCTTC
many	TRBV28	TRBJ2-5	NA	CASSLWEITQETQYF	TGTGCCAGCAGTTTATGGGAGATCACACAAGAGACCCAGTACTTC
NA	TRBV12-3/TRBV12-4	TRBJ2-5	TRBD2	CASSPRRGLAGVGTQYF	TGTGCCAGCAGCCCCCGACGGGGACTAGCGGGAGTAGGGACCCAGTACTTC
many	TRBV2	TRBJ2-6	NA	CASRTTGRSGANVLTF	TGTGCCAGCAGAACGACAGGCCGCTCTGGGGCCAACGTCCTGACTTTC
many	TRBV3-1	TRBJ1-1	NA	CASSQAGHPEAFF	TGTGCCAGCAGCCAAGCGGGACACCCTGAAGCTTTCTTT
many	TRBV6-1	TRBJ1-4	NA	CASSEGAGPTNEKLFF	TGTGCCAGCAGTGAAGGGGCAGGCCCAACTAATGAAAAACTGTTTTTT
few	TRBV3-1	TRBJ2-5	NA	CASSQTLQGESPETEAQYF	TGTGCCAGCAGCCAAACTTTACAGGGAGAGTCGCCTGAGACGGAGGCCCAGTACTTC
NA	TRBV28	TRBJ2-1	NA	CASSPGTPNEQFF	TGTGCCAGCAGCCCCGGGACCCCTAATGAGCAGTTCTTC
many	TRBV6-5	TRBJ2-5	NA	CASSYSWGIQETQYF	TGTGCCAGCAGTTACAGTTGGGGGATCCAAGAGACCCAGTACTTC
NA	TRBV4-2	TRBJ2-7	NA	CASSKDWSSYEQYF	TGTGCCAGCTCCAAGGACTGGAGCTCCTACGAGCAGTACTTC
NA	TRBV19	TRBJ2-5	TRBD1	CASSMRDRPETQYF	TGTGCCAGTAGTATGAGGGACAGGCCGGAGACCCAGTACTTC
many	TRBV28	TRBJ2-5	TRBD1	CASSTIRGRRQETQYF	TGTGCCAGCAGTACCATCAGGGGGCGGCGGCAAGAGACCCAGTACTTC
many	TRBV2	TRBJ1-2	NA	CASSEALPGGGANYGYTF	TGTGCCAGCAGTGAAGCGCTACCAGGAGGAGGGGCGAACTATGGCTACACCTTC
NA	TRBV12-3/TRBV12-4	TRBJ2-1	TRBD2	CAILRGGIAGGRSEQFF	TGTGCCATCCTGCGTGGTGGAATAGCGGGAGGGCGTAGTGAGCAGTTCTTC
NA	TRBV7-3	TRBJ2-3	NA	CASSLIGTYTDSQYF	TGTGCCAGCAGCTTAATAGGGACTTACACAGATTCGCAGTATTTT
many	TRBV11-2	TRBJ1-4	TRBD1	CASSQLTRTGLEKLFF	TGTGCCAGCAGCCAGCTAACTCGGACAGGTCTTGAAAAACTGTTTTTT
many	TRBV7-8	TRBJ2-2	NA	CASSRTINTGELFF	TGTGCCAGCAGCAGAACCATTAACACCGGGGAGCTGTTTTTT
many	TRBV10-2	TRBJ2-7	TRBD2	CASRRTSASYEQYF	TGCGCCAGCAGAAGGACTAGCGCATCCTACGAGCAGTACTTC
many	TRBV20-1	TRBJ1-2	TRBD1	CSASRGQWGYTF	TGCAGTGCTAGCCGGGGACAGTGGGGCTACACCTTC
once	TRBV19	TRBJ1-2	TRBD1	CASSPLGQIRYGYTF	TGTGCCAGTAGTCCCCTGGGACAGATACGCTATGGCTACACCTTC
NA	TRBV20-1	TRBJ2-7	NA	CSAPDRTYEQYF	TGCAGTGCCCCTGACAGAACGTACGAGCAGTACTTC
NA	TRBV6-1	TRBJ1-1	NA	CASSGVLLGETFF	TGTGCCAGCTCAGGGGTTCTTTTAGGCGAGACTTTCTTT
NA	TRBV19	TRBJ2-4	TRBD2	CASNLAGEVNIQYF	TGTGCCAGTAACCTAGCGGGAGAGGTTAACATTCAGTACTTC
many	TRBV2	TRBJ2-7	NA	CATRVYSYEQYF	TGTGCCACCCGGGTCTATAGCTACGAGCAGTACTTC
NA	TRBV28	TRBJ2-6	NA	CASSLKAGDSGWANVLTF	TGTGCCAGCAGTTTAAAGGCCGGAGATTCGGGGTGGGCCAACGTCCTGACTTTC
few	TRBV27	TRBJ1-2	TRBD1	CASKQTGNYGYTF	TGTGCCAGCAAACAGACAGGGAACTATGGCTACACCTTC
many	TRBV20-1	TRBJ1-5	NA	CSALGQVEGPQHF	TGCAGTGCTCTGGGGCAGGTGGAAGGGCCCCAGCATTTT
few	TRBV20-1	TRBJ1-3	TRBD1	CSAPEGQGAPGNTIYF	TGCAGTGCACCGGAGGGACAGGGGGCGCCTGGAAACACCATATATTTT
many	TRBV7-2	TRBJ2-5	TRBD2	CASSFSGSSETQYF	TGTGCCAGCAGCTTTAGCGGGAGTTCGGAGACCCAGTACTTC
many	TRBV27	TRBJ1-5	NA	CASSYHESIQPQHF	TGTGCCAGCAGTTACCATGAGAGTATCCAGCCCCAGCATTTT
NA	TRBV10-3	TRBJ2-7	NA	CAINRDGRESTLEQYF	TGTGCCATCAACCGGGACGGACGGGAATCTACACTCGAGCAGTACTTC
few	TRBV7-8	TRBJ1-5	TRBD1	CASSPGRTGGSQPQHF	TGTGCCAGCAGCCCCGGCCGGACAGGGGGTAGTCAGCCCCAGCATTTT
once	TRBV7-6	TRBJ2-2	NA	CASSGLWTGELFF	TGTGCCAGCAGTGGGTTGTGGACCGGGGAGCTGTTTTTT
NA	TRBV9	TRBJ1-2	NA	CASSAGGSVYGYTF	TGTGCCAGCAGCGCGGGTGGATCAGTCTATGGCTACACCTTC
many	TRBV12-3/TRBV12-4	TRBJ2-2	NA	CASSLAPDGELFF	TGTGCCAGCAGTTTGGCCCCTGATGGGGAGCTGTTTTTT
NA	TRBV11-1	TRBJ2-5	TRBD2	CASSLAQTSLQETQYF	TGTGCCAGCAGCTTAGCACAGACTAGCCTGCAAGAGACCCAGTACTTC
many	TRBV30	TRBJ1-1	NA	CAWSLGGNTEAFF	TGTGCCTGGAGTTTAGGCGGGAACACTGAAGCTTTCTTT
many	TRBV28	TRBJ1-2	NA	CASSSSGTSGGYGYTF	TGTGCCAGCAGTTCTTCCGGGACATCCGGGGGATATGGCTACACCTTC
NA	TRBV6-2/TRBV6-3	TRBJ2-1	NA	CASSSRQISYNEQFF	TGTGCCAGCAGTTCGAGGCAGATCTCCTACAATGAGCAGTTCTTC
few	TRBV29-1	TRBJ2-2	NA	CSQLAPRSGELFF	TGCAGCCAGCTAGCGCCCCGAAGCGGGGAGCTGTTTTTT
few	TRBV28	TRBJ1-5	NA	CASSLTNPWQGGPQPQHF	TGTGCCAGCAGCCTAACCAACCCATGGCAGGGTGGGCCTCAGCCCCAGCATTTT
NA	TRBV4-2	TRBJ1-2	NA	CASSQDPPGTDGYTF	TGTGCCAGCAGCCAAGATCCCCCAGGGACTGATGGCTACACCTTC
many	TRBV25-1	TRBJ2-5	NA	CASSGRQETQYF	TGTGCCAGCAGTGGAAGACAAGAGACCCAGTACTTC
few	TRBV6-1	TRBJ1-1	NA	CASSLAGPRTEAFF	TGTGCCAGCTCTCTCGCAGGGCCGCGCACTGAAGCTTTCTTT
many	TRBV20-1	TRBJ2-5	TRBD2	CSARPGNGRGETQYF	TGCAGTGCTAGACCCGGGAACGGGAGGGGAGAGACCCAGTACTTC
many	TRBV3-1	TRBJ1-4	NA	CASSPRRAREKLFF	TGTGCCAGCAGCCCGAGGAGGGCGCGGGAAAAACTGTTTTTT
many	TRBV20-1	TRBJ2-5	NA	CSAMGRAETQYF	TGCAGTGCTATGGGGCGCGCAGAGACCCAGTACTTC
NA	TRBV12-3/TRBV12-4	TRBJ2-3	TRBD2	CASSLNREGLFAYF	TGTGCCAGCAGTTTAAATCGGGAGGGCCTGTTTGCGTATTTT
few	TRBV7-9	TRBJ2-2	TRBD2	CASSLSSGRWRGELFF	TGTGCCAGCAGCTTATCCAGCGGGAGGTGGAGAGGGGAGCTGTTTTTT
few	TRBV19	TRBJ2-5	TRBD1	CASSPDTGQGYMAQYF	TGTGCCAGTAGCCCCGACACGGGACAGGGGTACATGGCCCAGTACTTC
few	TRBV30	TRBJ2-2	NA	CAWNPWEADYTGELFF	TGTGCCTGGAACCCTTGGGAGGCCGATTACACCGGGGAGCTGTTTTTT
few	TRBV20-1	TRBJ2-5	TRBD2	CSARDPSGGPQETQYF	TGCAGTGCTAGGGACCCTAGCGGGGGTCCCCAAGAGACCCAGTACTTC
many	TRBV6-5	TRBJ2-2	NA	CASSYSRDTGELFF	TGTGCCAGCAGTTACTCGAGAGACACCGGGGAGCTGTTTTTT
NA	TRBV5-1	TRBJ2-5	TRBD1	CASSRVVGGKETQYF	TGCGCCAGCAGCCGGGTCGTAGGGGGCAAGGAGACCCAGTACTTC